The 24 T cell receptor beta chains below were found in one sample sequenced in a study of blood T cell repertoires in COVID-19. Sequenced by immunoSEQ multiplex PCR; TCRdb stores in-frame clones only, minus some. The sample has around 78,000 clones, more than 85% seen once. Sequences were obtained from PBMCs or T cells enriched from blood (not recorded which). The origin of the receptors is a woman aged 45-65 years with acute COVID-19.

The chain employs TRBV7-2 and TRBJ2-7; D gene ambiguous. The length of the CDR3 is 12 residues. The germline V and J ends were trimmed by 4 bases and 5 bases, with 9 bases remaining between them. Germline assignment: CDR1 SGHTA and CDR2 FQGNSA. The CDR3 coding sequence is TGTGCCAGCAGCTCGCACCGGGACGAGCAGTACTTC. It is translated as CASSSHRDEQYF.

The V gene is TRBV3-1 (or the pseudogene TRBV3-2), the J gene TRBJ1-2; 7 bases agree with TRBD1. The CDR3 loop spans 13 amino acids. Germline V gene sequence: CDR1 LGHDT, CDR2 YNNKEL (reference sequence). V shed 2 bases and J 6 bases; nucleotides not matched to a gene: 3. The CDR3 nucleotides are TGTGCCAGCAGCCAATCCCAGGGGGATGGCTACACCTTC. Translation: CASSQSQGDGYTF.

V usage is TRBV5-4 and J usage is TRBJ1-1; D call uncertain. V was clipped by 1 base and J by 4 bases, with 14 bases between them. Looked up from germline, CDR1 is SGHNT and CDR2 is YYREEE (reference sequence). The CDR3 has 15 residues. CDR3 sequence reads: CASSLTTSRGTEAFF. The CDR3 DNA sequence: TGTGCCAGCAGCTTGACGACCTCTCGCGGCACTGAAGCTTTCTTT.

The rearrangement links TRBV18 to TRBJ2-7, with 8 bases lining up with TRBD1. The germline gives CDR1 KGHSH, CDR2 LQKENI. J lost 5 bases, V lost 2 bases, and 8 bases had no gene match. The CDR3 length is 15 residues. CDR3 protein: CASSPKDRANHEQYF. CDR3 DNA sequence: TGTGCCAGCTCACCAAAGGACAGGGCAAACCACGAGCAGTACTTC.

The rearrangement links TRBV19 to TRBJ1-5; 7 bases are shared with TRBD1. Germline trimming cut 6 bases from V and 5 bases from J; bases unmatched to any gene: 10. The CDR3 sequence is 15 residues long. Germline loops: CDR1 LNHDA, CDR2 SQIVND (reference sequence). The CDR3 loop reads CASRLPGTVHQPQHF. CDR3 DNA sequence: TGTGCCAGTAGGTTGCCCGGGACAGTTCATCAGCCCCAGCATTTT.

J is TRBJ2-7 and V is TRBV11-3, with D unresolved. The V and J ends lost 3 bases and 6 bases respectively, with 6 bases between them. CDR3 length: 11 residues. Germline V lookup: CDR1 SGHNT, CDR2 YENEEA. This CDR3 reads CASSFDSEQYF. In nucleotides, the CDR3 is TGTGCCAGCAGCTTCGATAGCGAGCAGTACTTC.

The rearrangement links TRBV27 to TRBJ2-3, with TRBD2 as a possible D gene (6 bases). Germline CDR1 reads MNHEY; CDR2 reads SMNVEV (reference sequence). The CDR3 has 18 amino acids. Trimming removed 2 bases from V and 1 base from J, with 19 bases in between. The DNA of the CDR3 is TGTGCCAGCAGTTTACGAAGCGCCGGGGACTCCCGCACAGATACGCAGTATTTT. Its translation: CASSLRSAGDSRTDTQYF.

V usage is TRBV6-5 and J usage is TRBJ1-2; 7 positions match TRBD1. The V segment lost 7 bases and the J segment 7 bases; nucleotides outside the gene matches: 9. Germline V gene data show CDR1 as MNHEY and CDR2 as SVGAGI. The CDR3 contains 13 residues. The CDR3 here is CASTRDRVGGYTF. The CDR3 DNA sequence: TGTGCCAGCACCCGTGACAGGGTTGGTGGCTACACCTTC.

CDR3 sequence reads: CATSRRRQDQAFF. CDR3 DNA sequence: TGTGCCACCAGCCGACGCAGACAGGATCAAGCTTTCTTT. The chain combines TRBV15 with TRBJ1-1, with D perhaps matching TRBD1 (6 bases). Trimming shortened V by 5 bases and J by 9 bases, and 16 bases separated the two germline ends. There are 13 residues in the CDR3. Germline CDR1 and CDR2: LNHNV and YYDKDF (reference sequence).

The chain is built from TRBV12-3 or TRBV12-4 and TRBJ2-5; D is unresolved. CDR3 size: 12 residues. The V gene lost 3 bases and the J gene lost 4 bases, with 6 bases spanning the gap. The chain's CDR3 is CASSFSRETQYF. The DNA of the CDR3 is TGTGCCAGCAGTTTTTCTCGAGAGACCCAGTACTTC.

This chain uses TRBV29-1 with TRBJ1-1; possible D gene TRBD1, 6 bases. From germline, CDR1 is SQVTM and CDR2 ANQGSEA. The CDR3 runs to 11 residues. Trimming stripped 7 bases from V and 4 bases from J, with 10 bases between. The CDR3 here is CSGGLSTEAFF. DNA for the CDR3: TGCAGCGGGGGGCTGAGCACTGAAGCTTTCTTT. The full variable domain, completed using reference TRBV29-1 and TRBJ1-1, is SAVISQKPSRDICQRGTSLTIQCQVDSQVTMMFWYRQQPGQSLTLIATANQGSEATYESGFVIDKFPISRPNLTFSTLTVSNMSPEDSSIYLCSGGLSTEAFFGQGTRLTVV.

This clone was recorded only once. V usage is TRBV30 and J usage is TRBJ1-4, with unresolved D. The CDR3 is 14 amino acids. V gave up 5 bases and J gave up 8 bases, with 18 bases separating them. Looked up from germline, CDR1 is GTSNPN and CDR2 is SVGIG (reference sequence). Here the CDR3 DNA reads TGTGCCTGGGGTCCTGGAGGAGGTGGCGAAAAACTGTTTTTT. Translating gives CAWGPGGGGEKLFF.

The chain joins TRBV27 to TRBJ1-5; D remains unclear. The germline V and J ends were trimmed by 4 bases and 1 base, with 8 bases remaining between them. The CDR3 is 14 residues long. Germline loops: CDR1 MNHEY, CDR2 SMNVEV (reference sequence). The CDR3 DNA sequence: TGTGCCAGCAGTTCGGCAGGCAGCAATCAGCCCCAGCATTTT. This encodes CASSSAGSNQPQHF.

This clone was counted only a few times. J is TRBJ2-7 and V is TRBV10-1; TRBD2 might be the D (6 bases). This CDR3 comprises 14 residues. Trimming took off 0 bases at V and 3 bases at J, with 9 bases between the two ends. From germline, CDR1 is WNHNN and CDR2 SYGVQD (reference sequence). Here the CDR3 reads CASSESTRGYEQYF. CDR3 coding DNA: TGCGCCAGCAGTGAGTCGACTAGAGGCTACGAGCAGTACTTC.

J is TRBJ1-2 and V is TRBV18; possibly TRBD1 for D (6 bases). CDR1 KGHSH and CDR2 LQKENI come from the germline V gene. The V gene lost 10 bases and the J gene lost 3 bases, with 15 bases spanning the gap. CDR3 size: 13 residues. CDR3 coding DNA: TGTGCCACCTCCCCGGACAGAGACTATGGCTACACCTTC. Amino acid sequence: CATSPDRDYGYTF. The variable domain in full, completed from reference TRBV18 and TRBJ1-2, reads NAGVMQNPRHLVRRRGQEARLRCSPMKGHSHVYWYRQLPEEGLKFMVYLQKENIIDESGMPKERFSAEFPKEGPSILRIQQVVRGDSAAYFCATSPDRDYGYTFGSGTRLTVV.

This clone was picked up one time. The rearrangement uses TRBV4-3 and TRBJ1-5, with a possible D match to TRBD1 (5 bases). CDR3 length: 16 amino acids. Looked up from germline, CDR1 is LGHNA and CDR2 is YSLEER. The V and J ends lost 0 bases and 3 bases respectively, with 12 bases between them. CDR3 amino acids: CASSQDWGGDNQPQHF. As DNA, the CDR3 is TGCGCCAGCAGCCAAGATTGGGGGGGAGACAATCAGCCCCAGCATTTT.

This chain links TRBV11-3 with TRBJ1-2; D not certain. V was pared by 1 base and J by 5 bases, with 5 bases between. Germline values: CDR1 SGHNT, CDR2 YENEEA. The CDR3 is made up of 12 amino acids. This CDR3 reads CASSLVQYGYTF. The DNA for the CDR3 is TGTGCCAGCAGCTTAGTCCAGTATGGCTACACCTTC.

The chain uses TRBV4-1 and TRBJ1-2; TRBD1 agrees at 8 bases. The germline CDR1 and CDR2 sequences are MGHRA and YSYEKL. The CDR3 sequence is 15 residues long. V gave up 2 bases and J gave up 0 bases; unmatched junction bases: 2. The CDR3 coding sequence is TGCGCCAGCAGCCAAATGGACAGGGCTAACTATGGCTACACCTTC. This gives the protein CASSQMDRANYGYTF.

The count of this clone is one. The V and J genes are TRBV10-1 and TRBJ2-1; 10 bases match TRBD2. V lost 2 bases to trimming and J lost 6 bases; unmatched junction nucleotides: 16. This CDR3 spans 19 amino acids. The germline V gene encodes CDR1 WNHNN and CDR2 SYGVQD (reference sequence). CDR3 DNA: TGCGCCAGCAGTGAGATGTGCGGGACTAGCGAGCCCGCGTGCAATGAGCAGTTCTTC. Its translation is CASSEMCGTSEPACNEQFF.

The rearrangement joins TRBV20-1 to TRBJ1-2; TRBD1 agrees at 7 bases. V lost 6 bases and J lost 4; bases outside the gene matches: 2. Germline V gene data show CDR1 as DFQATT and CDR2 as SNEGSKA (reference sequence). CDR3 size: 11 residues. In DNA, the CDR3 is TGCAGTGCCGACAGGGCCTATGGCTACACCTTC. It yields the protein CSADRAYGYTF.

This sequence joins TRBV11-3 and TRBJ1-1, with D possibly TRBD1 on 5 matching bases. V was clipped by 4 bases and J by 3 bases, with 12 bases between them. CDR3 length equals 14 residues. The germline gives CDR1 SGHNT, CDR2 YENEEA. The CDR3 DNA follows: TGTGCCAGCAGCTCTCGACAGCGGGACACTGAAGCTTTCTTT. The encoded protein is CASSSRQRDTEAFF.

The rearrangement uses TRBV27 and TRBJ1-6; TRBD1 matches 8 bases. The trim removed 8 bases at V and 5 bases at J, leaving 11 bases unmatched. Per germline, CDR1 MNHEY and CDR2 SMNVEV (reference sequence). The length of the CDR3 is 16 residues. The CDR3 DNA reads TGTGCCAGCCGCAGACCAGGGGGCGCCAATAATTCACCCCTCCACTTT. It yields the protein CASRRPGGANNSPLHF.

This rearrangement joins TRBV18 to TRBJ2-1, with 7 bases aligning to TRBD2. Germline values: CDR1 KGHSH, CDR2 LQKENI. This CDR3 comprises 13 residues. V gave up 8 bases and J gave up 0 bases; unmatched junction bases: 1. The CDR3 coding sequence is TGTGCCAGCCGCGGGAGCTCCTACAATGAGCAGTTCTTC. As protein: CASRGSSYNEQFF.

The chain recombines TRBV27 with TRBJ1-5; TRBD1 agrees at 9 bases. V was clipped by 8 bases and J by 5 bases; unmatched bases: 7. From germline, CDR1 is MNHEY and CDR2 SMNVEV (reference sequence). The CDR3 runs to 14 residues. The CDR3 region is CASGRGTGHQPQHF. CDR3 bases: TGTGCCAGCGGGAGGGGGACAGGGCATCAGCCCCAGCATTTT.